Following are 8 T cell receptor beta chains from one sample sequenced in a study of cytomegalovirus exposure and HLA in healthy donors. The PCR ran on 60 Vbeta and 13 Jbeta primers. Assay: immunoSEQ multiplex PCR; the TCRdb copy retains only in-frame clones and omits some. The profile covers some 130,000 clones, with approximately 80% appearing a single time and 3.3% taken by the ten largest. Sequences were obtained from PBMCs. These receptor sequences come from a male donor in good health and CMV-seronegative.

The rearrangement links TRBV10-2 to TRBJ2-1, with TRBD1 identical over 7 bases. V gave up 6 bases and J gave up 6 bases; unmatched junction bases: 8. Germline assignment: CDR1 WSHSY and CDR2 SAAADI. This CDR3 is built from 14 residues. The chain's CDR3 is CASRIANRGNEQFF. The DNA of the CDR3 is TGCGCCAGCAGGATTGCAAACAGGGGCAATGAGCAGTTCTTC.

V is TRBV30 and J is TRBJ1-1; no clear D gene. Germline V CDR1 and CDR2: GTSNPN, SVGIG (reference sequence). Deletions cut 4 bases from V and 3 bases from J, with 12 bases between. CDR3 length equals 13 residues. The CDR3 protein is CAWNLGGHTEAFF. The DNA of the CDR3 is TGTGCCTGGAATCTGGGTGGGCACACTGAAGCTTTCTTT. Variable domain in full (rest from reference TRBV30 and TRBJ1-1): SQTIHQWPATLVQPVGSPLSLECTVEGTSNPNLYWYRQAAGRGLQLLFYSVGIGQISSEVPQNLSASRPQDRQFILSSKKLLLSDSGFYLCAWNLGGHTEAFFGQGTRLTVV.

V and J are TRBV6-5 and TRBJ1-2; D gene unclear. Trimming stripped 2 bases from V and 4 bases from J, with 11 bases between. This CDR3 has 14 residues. CDR1 and CDR2 from the germline V gene are MNHEY and SVGAGI. CDR3: CASSYGHLGYGYTF. CDR3 DNA: TGTGCCAGCAGTTACGGGCACCTGGGCTATGGCTACACCTTC.

The table lists this clone with a few counts. The rearrangement links TRBV5-4 to TRBJ2-7; D perhaps matches TRBD1 (6 bases). V lost 4 bases and J lost 0, with 14 bases in between. Per the germline V gene, CDR1 is SGHNT and CDR2 is YYREEE (reference sequence). CDR3 length: 15 amino acids. DNA of the CDR3: TGTGCCAGCAGCGCCGGGACACTAAGCTCCTACGAGCAGTACTTC. Its protein product is CASSAGTLSSYEQYF.

This clone occurred a few times. The chain joins TRBV30 to TRBJ1-2; D may be TRBD1 (5 bases). Germline V gene sequence: CDR1 GTSNPN, CDR2 SVGIG (reference sequence). This CDR3 has 13 amino acids. Trimming stripped 4 bases from V and 7 bases from J, with 16 bases between. CDR3 bases: TGTGCCTGGAACGGGGGGGGGTTAGGTGGCTACACCTTC. Protein sequence: CAWNGGGLGGYTF.

With respect to this clone: The same CDR3 also results from other DNA sequences found in this sample. The chain carries TRBV5-1 and TRBJ2-3; 15 bases align to TRBD2. Germline CDR1 and CDR2: SGHRS and YFSETQ. This CDR3 region has 18 residues. After removal of 4 bases from V and 3 bases from J, the junction contained 9 bases not matched to a gene. CDR3: CASSLGLAGGPRTDTQYF. DNA for the CDR3: TGCGCCAGCAGCCTCGGACTAGCGGGAGGGCCAAGGACAGATACGCAGTATTTT.

This chain joins TRBV6-6 and TRBJ2-1; 11 bases agree with TRBD2. J was trimmed by 9 bases and V by 6 bases; bases with no gene match: 10. CDR1 is MNHNY and CDR2 is SVGAGI in the germline V gene (reference sequence). The CDR3 is 15 amino acids. The CDR3, as DNA: TGTGCCAGCAGCATCAGACTAGCGGGACCGGGTGAGCAGTTCTTC. Its translation: CASSIRLAGPGEQFF.

This clone occurred once. The gene calls are TRBV6-5 and TRBJ2-4; D is possibly TRBD1 (6 bases). This CDR3 contains 15 residues. Germline V gives CDR1 MNHEY, CDR2 SVGAGI. Trimming pared 5 bases from V and 0 bases from J, leaving 11 bases between. The CDR3 region is CASSRTVIAKNIQYF. CDR3 DNA: TGTGCCAGCAGTCGGACAGTCATAGCCAAAAACATTCAGTACTTC.